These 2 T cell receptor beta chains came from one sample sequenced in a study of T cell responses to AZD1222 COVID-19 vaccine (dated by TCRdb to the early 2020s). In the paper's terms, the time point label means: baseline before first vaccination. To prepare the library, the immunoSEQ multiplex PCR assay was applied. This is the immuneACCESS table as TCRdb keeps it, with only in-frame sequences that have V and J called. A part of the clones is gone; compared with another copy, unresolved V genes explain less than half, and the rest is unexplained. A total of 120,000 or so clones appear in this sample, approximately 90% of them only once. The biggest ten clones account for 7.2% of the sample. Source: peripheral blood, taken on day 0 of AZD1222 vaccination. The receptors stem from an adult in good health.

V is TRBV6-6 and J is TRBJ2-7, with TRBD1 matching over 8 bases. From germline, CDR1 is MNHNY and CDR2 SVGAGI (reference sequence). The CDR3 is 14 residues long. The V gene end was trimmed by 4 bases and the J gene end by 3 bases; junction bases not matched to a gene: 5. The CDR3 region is CASSSTGEIYEQYF. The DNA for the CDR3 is TGTGCCAGCAGTTCGACAGGGGAAATCTACGAGCAGTACTTC.

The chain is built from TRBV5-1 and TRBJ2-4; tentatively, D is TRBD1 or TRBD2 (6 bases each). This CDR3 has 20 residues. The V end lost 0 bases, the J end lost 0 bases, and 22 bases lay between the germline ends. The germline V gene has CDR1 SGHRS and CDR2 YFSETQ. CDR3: CASSLAGAGHTTLAKNIQYF. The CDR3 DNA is TGCGCCAGCAGCTTGGCCGGGGCGGGACACACTACCTTAGCCAAAAACATTCAGTACTTC.